This T cell receptor (beta chain) derives from a study of T cell responses to AZD1222 COVID-19 vaccine. General study findings and limits: Among spike-specific TCRs, nearly half reportedly target unmutated variant regions.

To note about this clone: Its specificity is unknown.

The data were produced by immunoSEQ multiplex PCR, yet TCRdb's version contains in-frame clones alone and is incomplete. This sample has over 140,000 clones, with more than 85% found just once. The germline CDR1 and CDR2 sequences are MNHEY and SMNVEV (reference sequence). After removal of 7 bases from V and 0 bases from J, the junction contained 14 bases not matched to a gene. The CDR3 runs to 17 residues. This clonotype was sampled from an adult who received the AZD1222 COVID-19 vaccine. This specimen was peripheral blood, taken 28 days after the second AZD1222 dose. This chain uses TRBV27 with TRBJ2-7; 8 bases align to TRBD1. As DNA, the CDR3 is TGTGCCAGCACCCTAAGGTATCAGGGGGCGAGCTCCTACGAGCAGTACTTC. This encodes CASTLRYQGASSYEQYF.